This T cell receptor (beta chain) is from a study of CD8+ T cells in alopecia areata. Study-wide background: Tofacitinib administration to treated patients was oral, at 5 to 10 mg twice daily. Study conclusions and caveats: Normal scalp had lower clonality than lesional scalp, with alopecia totalis/universalis lesions showing this most strongly.

Sequencing relied on a cDNA template that was reverse transcribed from extracted RNA. The protocol was immunoSEQ multiplex PCR, while the TCRdb copy is restricted to in-frame clones and leaves out a portion. The sample contains over 200,000 clones, 50% to 70% of which appear only once. Lesional scalp punch biopsies and peripheral blood came from alopecia areata patients. Trimming left V 5 bases short and J 5 bases short, with 5 bases between. CDR3 length equals 11 residues. Germline values: CDR1 LNHDA, CDR2 SQIVND (reference sequence). With respect to this clone: Its antigen is unidentified.

The chain couples TRBV19 to TRBJ2-3; D gene uncertain. The origin of this receptor is a human donor with alopecia areata. The sample here was CD4+ T cells sorted from blood, taken at week 0. CDR3 DNA: TGTGCCAGTAGTGTGAGAGATACGCAGTATTTT. Its translation is CASSVRDTQYF.